These 27 T cell receptor beta chains share one sample of origin, sequenced in a study of blood T cell repertoires in COVID-19. Method: immunoSEQ multiplex PCR; TCRdb's copy keeps in-frame clones and lacks some. The profile covers some 190,000 clones, with around 84% appearing a single time and 4.5% to 5% taken by the ten largest. Material for sequencing was peripheral blood. The receptor source for this set is an elderly woman with acute or convalescent COVID-19.

The chain carries TRBV29-1 and TRBJ2-5; 9 nucleotides match TRBD2. This CDR3 region has 13 residues. Looked up from germline, CDR1 is SQVTM and CDR2 is ANQGSEA. The junction had 3 bases not matched to a gene; V was cut back by 4 bases and J by 3 bases. DNA of the CDR3: TGCAGCGTTGTCGCGGGAGGGAAAGAGACCCAGTACTTC. It yields the protein CSVVAGGKETQYF.

The CDR3 reads CASSLGLAGGGTYEQYF. The CDR3 DNA reads as TGTGCCAGCAGCCTTGGGTTAGCGGGAGGAGGTACCTACGAGCAGTACTTC. V gene TRBV7-2 combines with J gene TRBJ2-7; 10 nucleotides align to TRBD2. V trimming: 5 bases; J trimming: 2 bases; junction bases outside the gene matches: 12. The CDR3 runs 17 residues. CDR1 and CDR2 (germline): SGHTA, FQGNSA.

This chain uses TRBV7-3 with TRBJ2-5; D call uncertain. V was pared by 0 bases and J by 5 bases, with 13 bases between. The CDR3 covers 15 residues. The germline CDR1 and CDR2 sequences are SGHTA and FQGTGA. The CDR3 DNA sequence: TGTGCCAGCAGCTTAACTGCGGATGGGTCGGAGACCCAGTACTTC. It encodes CASSLTADGSETQYF.

The rearrangement joins TRBV5-1 to TRBJ2-2; 9 bases fit TRBD2. Losses at the gene ends were 0 bases for V and 0 bases for J; bases not matched to a gene: 0. The CDR3 extends over 16 amino acids. Germline assignment: CDR1 SGHRS and CDR2 YFSETQ. The CDR3 DNA reads TGCGCCAGCAGCTTGGGACTAGCGGCGAACACCGGGGAGCTGTTTTTT. Translated, it gives CASSLGLAANTGELFF.

The chain combines TRBV5-1 with TRBJ2-2, with D possibly TRBD2 on 6 matching bases. The germline gives CDR1 SGHRS, CDR2 YFSETQ. The CDR3 runs 16 residues. Trimming took off 0 bases at V and 2 bases at J, with 11 bases between the two ends. The CDR3 is CASSLVGGDNTGELFF. The CDR3, as DNA: TGCGCCAGCAGCTTGGTTGGCGGGGACAACACCGGGGAGCTGTTTTTT.

In this sample, this clone turned up a few times. This sequence joins TRBV9 and TRBJ1-1; no clear D gene. The CDR3 is made up of 13 amino acids. The germline V gene encodes CDR1 SGDLS and CDR2 YYNGEE. Between the trimmed V and J ends, which lost 0 bases and 2 bases, there was a span of 5 bases. The CDR3 sequence: CASSVEPNTEAFF. The CDR3 bases are TGTGCCAGCAGCGTAGAGCCCAACACTGAAGCTTTCTTT.

The V gene is TRBV6-5, the J gene TRBJ2-3; D unclear. The germline gives CDR1 MNHEY, CDR2 SVGAGI. The CDR3 consists of 13 residues. Trimming shortened V by 2 bases and J by 1 base, and 4 bases separated the two germline ends. The CDR3 DNA sequence: TGTGCCAGCAGTTACCCCGGCACAGATACGCAGTATTTT. It codes for CASSYPGTDTQYF.

The J gene is TRBJ2-7, the V gene TRBV19; 7 bases match TRBD2. The germline V gene has CDR1 LNHDA and CDR2 SQIVND (reference sequence). The CDR3 has 16 amino acids. V was clipped by 5 bases and J by 2 bases; unmatched bases: 12. The CDR3 DNA reads TGTGCCAGTAGTGGGTCGAAGACTAGCTCGCCCTACGAGCAGTACTTC. It yields the protein CASSGSKTSSPYEQYF.

The DNA of the CDR3 is TGTGCCAGCATGCGTACCCGGGACTCTTCCTACGAGCAGTACTTC. Its translation is CASMRTRDSSYEQYF. The V call is TRBV7-2, the J call TRBJ2-7; D is possibly TRBD2 (6 bases). CDR3 length equals 15 residues. The germline V and J ends were trimmed by 7 bases and 1 base, with 17 bases remaining between them. Looked up from germline, CDR1 is SGHTA and CDR2 is FQGNSA.

The chain joins TRBV10-3 to TRBJ2-7, with 10 bases identical to TRBD1. V lost 6 bases, J lost 5 bases, and 10 bases stayed unmatched. The CDR3 sequence is 15 residues long. The germline CDR1 and CDR2 sequences are ENHRY and SYGVKD. The CDR3 loop is CAISYGTGDLDEQYF. CDR3 sequence (DNA): TGTGCCATCAGCTATGGGACAGGGGACCTCGACGAGCAGTACTTC.

The rearrangement links TRBV10-3 to TRBJ1-1, with TRBD1 matching over 9 bases. V dropped 0 bases and J dropped 4; count of bases not matched to a gene: 6. Germline-derived CDR1 and CDR2 are ENHRY and SYGVKD. This CDR3 is 16 amino acids long. The CDR3 loop is CAISESFGTGSTEAFF. CDR3 nucleotide sequence: TGTGCCATCAGTGAGTCTTTTGGGACAGGGTCCACTGAAGCTTTCTTT.

The chain joins TRBV27 to TRBJ1-1; 8 positions match TRBD1. In germline, CDR1 is MNHEY, CDR2 SMNVEV (reference sequence). V dropped 8 bases and J dropped 4; count of bases not matched to a gene: 18. This CDR3 region has 17 residues. CDR3 loop: CASSSWPGGVGSTEAFF. CDR3 DNA sequence: TGTGCCAGCTCCTCTTGGCCAGGGGGCGTTGGGAGCACTGAAGCTTTCTTT.

The rearrangement uses TRBV6-5 and TRBJ2-7; D unclear. The V gene's germline CDR1 is MNHEY and CDR2 SVGAGI. The CDR3 runs to 14 residues. Trimming removed 10 bases from V and 0 bases from J, with 16 bases in between. The CDR3 region has the DNA TGTGCCACCAAGCCGCAGGCAAGCTCCTACGAGCAGTACTTC. Residues: CATKPQASSYEQYF.

The chain combines TRBV6-6 with TRBJ2-7; D is ambiguous. V lost 6 bases, J lost 1 base, and 16 bases lay in between. The CDR3 loop spans 15 amino acids. Germline-derived CDR1 and CDR2 are MNHNY and SVGAGI (reference sequence). Here the CDR3 DNA reads TGTGCCAGCAGACCTGTGCGACGGAGATCCTACGAGCAGTACTTC. Its translation is CASRPVRRRSYEQYF.

V and J are TRBV7-2 and TRBJ1-1; 7 positions match TRBD1. CDR3 size: 15 residues. Trimming removed 1 base from V and 11 bases from J; junction bases left unmatched: 13. Germline V gene lookup returns CDR1 SGHTA and CDR2 FQGNSA. CDR3 bases: TGTGCCAGCAGCTTAGATGGGACAGCCTCAGCAGGGGCTTTCTTT. Translating gives CASSLDGTASAGAFF.

The V gene is TRBV2, the J gene TRBJ2-7, with 7 bases matching TRBD1. Germline loops: CDR1 SNHLY, CDR2 FYNNEI. CDR3 size: 12 residues. With V trimmed by 6 bases and J by 7 bases, 6 bases remained unmatched. As DNA, the CDR3 is TGTGCCAGCAGGATGACAGGGTATGAGCAGTACTTC. The encoded protein is CASRMTGYEQYF.

This clone was counted a single time. The chain's CDR3 is CASRLEIGNEQFF. The CDR3 DNA is TGTGCCAGCAGACTAGAGATCGGCAATGAGCAGTTCTTC. The chain recombines TRBV2 with TRBJ2-1; D perhaps matches TRBD2 (5 bases). This CDR3 region has 13 residues. The V gene lost 6 bases and the J gene lost 6 bases, with 12 bases spanning the gap. Germline V gene lookup returns CDR1 SNHLY and CDR2 FYNNEI.

The chain has TRBV9 and TRBJ2-2; TRBD2 might be the D (6 bases). Germline V CDR1 and CDR2: SGDLS, YYNGEE. Trimming pared 0 bases from V and 7 bases from J, leaving 13 bases between. This CDR3 has 15 residues. Here the CDR3 DNA reads TGTGCCAGCAGCGTAGAGGGACTTCTCAACGGGGAGCTGTTTTTT. Protein sequence: CASSVEGLLNGELFF.

The chain uses TRBV7-2 and TRBJ1-2; tentative D call: TRBD1 (5 bases). The CDR3 is 14 residues long. Trimming left V 2 bases short and J 8 bases short, with 15 bases between. From germline, CDR1 is SGHTA and CDR2 FQGNSA. The CDR3 sequence: CASSLSTAGDGYTF. The CDR3 nucleotides read TGTGCCAGCAGCTTATCCACGGCGGGGGACGGCTACACCTTC.

The chain couples TRBV6-5 to TRBJ2-3; 7 bases line up with TRBD2. J gave up 6 bases and V 2 bases, and 5 bases lay outside the gene matches. This CDR3 is 14 amino acids long. The V gene's germline CDR1 is MNHEY and CDR2 SVGAGI. The CDR3 is CASSYEGGSDTQYF. CDR3 nucleotides: TGTGCCAGCAGTTACGAGGGCGGGAGCGATACGCAGTATTTT.

This rearrangement joins TRBV10-3 to TRBJ2-1, with D maybe TRBD2 (5 bases). Trimming took off 7 bases at V and 7 bases at J, with 11 bases between the two ends. There are 12 residues in the CDR3. CDR1 and CDR2 from the germline V gene are ENHRY and SYGVKD. The CDR3, as DNA: TGTGCCATCAACGACGGGGTAAATGAGCAGTTCTTC. Its translation: CAINDGVNEQFF.

V gene TRBV15 combines with J gene TRBJ2-7, with 7 nucleotides matching TRBD2. CDR3 length: 15 amino acids. The ends lost 0 bases at V and 6 bases at J; junction bases unmatched: 8. The germline V gene encodes CDR1 LNHNV and CDR2 YYDKDF (reference sequence). The CDR3 DNA sequence: TGTGCCACCAGCAGAGAAGAGGCGGGAGCTTCCGAGCAGTACTTC. Residues: CATSREEAGASEQYF.

The chain uses TRBV10-3 and TRBJ1-1; the match to TRBD1 covers 9 bases. The CDR3 runs to 14 residues. Germline V gene sequence: CDR1 ENHRY, CDR2 SYGVKD. With V trimmed by 6 bases and J by 5 bases, 7 bases remained unmatched. This CDR3 is CAIRLQGAGTEAFF. For the CDR3, the DNA is TGTGCCATCAGGTTACAGGGGGCGGGGACTGAAGCTTTCTTT.

The V and J genes are TRBV4-2 and TRBJ1-2; possibly TRBD1 for D (5 bases). The germline gives CDR1 LGHNA, CDR2 YNFKEQ. This CDR3 contains 15 residues. V was shortened by 4 bases and J by 8 bases, with 20 bases between the two germline ends. The CDR3, as DNA: TGTGCCAGCAGCCCCCCCGGCGCGGACACACGAGGCTACACCTTC. The encoded protein is CASSPPGADTRGYTF.

This chain joins TRBV5-4 and TRBJ1-1, with D possibly TRBD1 on 5 matching bases. The CDR3 consists of 12 residues. Trimming removed 7 bases from V and 4 bases from J, with 11 bases in between. Germline V lookup: CDR1 SGHNT, CDR2 YYREEE (reference sequence). CDR3 amino acids: CASARGGTEAFF. CDR3 sequence (DNA): TGTGCCAGCGCTCGGGGGGGCACTGAAGCTTTCTTT.

The gene calls are TRBV6-5 and TRBJ2-3, with 14 positions matching TRBD2. Looked up from germline, CDR1 is MNHEY and CDR2 is SVGAGI. Trimming took 6 bases from V and 4 from J; bases not matched to a gene: 3. This CDR3 contains 15 residues. The CDR3 sequence: CASRTSGRVPDTQYF. As DNA, the CDR3 is TGTGCCAGCAGGACTAGCGGGAGGGTTCCAGATACGCAGTATTTT.

V and J are TRBV9 and TRBJ2-7; 10 bases line up with TRBD2. J lost 7 bases, V lost 0 bases, and 10 bases had no gene match. CDR3 length: 16 amino acids. Germline lookup yields CDR1 SGDLS and CDR2 YYNGEE. CDR3 in amino acids: CASSVGQLAGVYEQYF. In nucleotides, the CDR3 is TGTGCCAGCAGCGTAGGTCAGCTAGCGGGAGTTTATGAGCAGTACTTC.